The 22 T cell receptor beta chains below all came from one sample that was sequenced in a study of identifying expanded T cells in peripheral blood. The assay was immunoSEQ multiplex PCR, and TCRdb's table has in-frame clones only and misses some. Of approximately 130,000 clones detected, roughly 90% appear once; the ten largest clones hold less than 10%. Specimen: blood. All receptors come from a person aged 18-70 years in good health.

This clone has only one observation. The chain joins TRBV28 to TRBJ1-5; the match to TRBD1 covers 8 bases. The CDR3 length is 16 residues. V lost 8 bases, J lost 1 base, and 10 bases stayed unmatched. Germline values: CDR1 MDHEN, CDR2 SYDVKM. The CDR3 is CASGSGQVWSNQPQHF. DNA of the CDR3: TGTGCCAGCGGCTCGGGACAGGTTTGGAGCAATCAGCCCCAGCATTTT.

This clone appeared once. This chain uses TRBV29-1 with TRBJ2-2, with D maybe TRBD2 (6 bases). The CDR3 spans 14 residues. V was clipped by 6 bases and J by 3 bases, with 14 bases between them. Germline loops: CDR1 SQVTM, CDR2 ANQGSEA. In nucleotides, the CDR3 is TGCAGCGTCGCTAGCGATCGAGACACCGGGGAGCTGTTTTTT. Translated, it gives CSVASDRDTGELFF.

CDR3 nucleotides: TGCGCCAGTGAGGAGGCAGGGGGTCTGAACACTGAAGCTTTCTTT. Amino acid sequence: CASEEAGGLNTEAFF. The V call is TRBV5-1, the J call TRBJ1-1; 7 bases match TRBD1. The V segment lost 8 bases and the J segment 0 bases; nucleotides outside the gene matches: 10. From germline, CDR1 is SGHRS and CDR2 YFSETQ. The CDR3 is 15 residues long. Based on the CDR3 plus reference TRBV5-1 and TRBJ1-1, the full variable domain is KAGVTQTPRYLIKTRGQQVTLSCSPISGHRSVSWYQQTPGQGLQFLFEYFSETQRNKGNFPGRFSGRQFSNSRSEMNVSTLELGDSALYLCASEEAGGLNTEAFFGQGTRLTVV.

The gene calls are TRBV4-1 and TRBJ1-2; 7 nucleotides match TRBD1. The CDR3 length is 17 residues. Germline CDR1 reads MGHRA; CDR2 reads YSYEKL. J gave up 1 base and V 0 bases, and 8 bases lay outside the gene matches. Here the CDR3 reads CASSQDATGSFNYGYTF. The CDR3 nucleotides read TGCGCCAGCAGCCAAGATGCGACAGGGAGTTTTAACTATGGCTACACCTTC.

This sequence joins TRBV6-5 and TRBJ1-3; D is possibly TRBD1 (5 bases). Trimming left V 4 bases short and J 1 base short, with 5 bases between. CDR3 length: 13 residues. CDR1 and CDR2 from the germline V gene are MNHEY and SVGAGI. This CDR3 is CASSWGSGNTIYF. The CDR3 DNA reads TGTGCCAGCAGTTGGGGGTCTGGAAACACCATATATTTT.

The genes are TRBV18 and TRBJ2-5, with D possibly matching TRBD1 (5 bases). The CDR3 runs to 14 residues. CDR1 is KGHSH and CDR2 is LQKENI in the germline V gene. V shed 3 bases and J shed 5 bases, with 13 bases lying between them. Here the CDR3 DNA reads TGTGCCAGCTCACCTAGTGACAGAGCCGAGACCCAGTACTTC. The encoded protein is CASSPSDRAETQYF. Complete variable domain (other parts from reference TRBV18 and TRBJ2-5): NAGVMQNPRHLVRRRGQEARLRCSPMKGHSHVYWYRQLPEEGLKFMVYLQKENIIDESGMPKERFSAEFPKEGPSILRIQQVVRGDSAAYFCASSPSDRAETQYFGPGTRLLVL.

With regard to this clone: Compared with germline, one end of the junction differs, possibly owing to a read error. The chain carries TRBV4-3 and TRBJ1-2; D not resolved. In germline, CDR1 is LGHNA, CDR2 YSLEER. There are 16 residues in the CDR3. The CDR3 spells CASSQDTVAGNNGYTF. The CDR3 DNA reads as TGCGCCAGCAGCCAAGATACAGTGGCAGGTAACAATGGCTACACCTTC.

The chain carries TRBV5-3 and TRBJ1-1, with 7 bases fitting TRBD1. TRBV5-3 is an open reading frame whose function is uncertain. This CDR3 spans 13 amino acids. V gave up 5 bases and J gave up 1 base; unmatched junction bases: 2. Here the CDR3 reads CARRRQGNTEAFF. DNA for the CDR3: TGTGCCAGAAGAAGACAGGGGAACACTGAAGCTTTCTTT.

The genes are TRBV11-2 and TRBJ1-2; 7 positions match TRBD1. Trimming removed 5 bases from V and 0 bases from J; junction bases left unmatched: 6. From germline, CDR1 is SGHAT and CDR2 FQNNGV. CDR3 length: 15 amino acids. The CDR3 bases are TGTGCCAGCAGCCCAAACAGGGGTGCTAACTATGGCTACACCTTC. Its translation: CASSPNRGANYGYTF.

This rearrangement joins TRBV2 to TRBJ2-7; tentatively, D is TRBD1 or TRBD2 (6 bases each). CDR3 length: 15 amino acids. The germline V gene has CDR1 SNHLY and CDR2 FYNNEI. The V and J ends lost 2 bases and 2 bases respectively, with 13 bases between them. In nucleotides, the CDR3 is TGTGCCAGCAGTGAAATTCTAAGGGGGGCCTACGAGCAGTACTTC. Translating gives CASSEILRGAYEQYF.

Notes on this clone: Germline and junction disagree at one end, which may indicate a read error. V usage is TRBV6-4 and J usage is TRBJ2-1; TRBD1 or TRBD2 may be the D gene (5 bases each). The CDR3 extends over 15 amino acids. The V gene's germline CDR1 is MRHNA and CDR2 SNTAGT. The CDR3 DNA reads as TGTGCCAGCAGTGCGTCCGGGACCTCCCACAATGAGCAGTTCTTC. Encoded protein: CASSASGTSHNEQFF.

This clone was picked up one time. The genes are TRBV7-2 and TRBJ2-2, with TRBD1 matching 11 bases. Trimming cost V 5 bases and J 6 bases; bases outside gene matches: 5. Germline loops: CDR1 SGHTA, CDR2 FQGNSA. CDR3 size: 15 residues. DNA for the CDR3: TGTGCCAGCAGCACGGGACAGGGGGGAGCCGGGGAGCTGTTTTTT. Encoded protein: CASSTGQGGAGELFF.

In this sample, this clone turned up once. The CDR3 reads CASAAGGGGYYGYTF. The CDR3 region has the DNA TGTGCCAGCGCCGCCGGGGGGGGCGGGTACTATGGCTACACCTTC. The V and J genes are TRBV7-2 and TRBJ1-2, with D possibly being TRBD1 (6 bases). Germline CDR1 is SGHTA and CDR2 is FQGNSA. The CDR3 runs to 15 residues. V lost 8 bases and J 3 bases, leaving 19 bases between the germline ends.

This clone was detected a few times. DNA for the CDR3: TGTGCCAGCACCCCATGGGACGGTCGAACCTATGGCTACACCTTC. It codes for CASTPWDGRTYGYTF. V usage is TRBV7-9 and J usage is TRBJ1-2, with D possibly matching TRBD1 (5 bases). This CDR3 spans 15 amino acids. Germline V gene sequence: CDR1 SEHNR, CDR2 FQNEAQ (reference sequence). Trimming pared 7 bases from V and 4 bases from J, leaving 19 bases between.

The CDR3: CASSLQGLANEQFF. For the CDR3, the DNA is TGCGCCAGCAGCTTGCAAGGACTAGCCAATGAGCAGTTCTTC. This chain uses TRBV5-1 with TRBJ2-1, with 8 bases matching TRBD2. Trimming removed 1 base from V and 6 bases from J; junction bases left unmatched: 3. This CDR3 has 14 amino acids. Looked up from germline, CDR1 is SGHRS and CDR2 is YFSETQ.

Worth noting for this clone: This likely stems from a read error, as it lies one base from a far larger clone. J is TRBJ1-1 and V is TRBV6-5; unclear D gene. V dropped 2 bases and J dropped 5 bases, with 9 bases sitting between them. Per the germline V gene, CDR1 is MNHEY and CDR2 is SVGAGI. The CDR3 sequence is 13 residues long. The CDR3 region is CASSYRERTEAFF. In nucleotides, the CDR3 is TGTGCCAGCAGTTACCGGGAGAGGACTGAAGCTTTCTTT.

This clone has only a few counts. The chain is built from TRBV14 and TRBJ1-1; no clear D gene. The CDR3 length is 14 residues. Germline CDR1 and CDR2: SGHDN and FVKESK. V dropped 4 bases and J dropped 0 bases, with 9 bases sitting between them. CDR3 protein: CASSPLVLNTEAFF. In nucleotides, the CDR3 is TGTGCCAGCAGCCCCCTGGTGTTGAACACTGAAGCTTTCTTT.

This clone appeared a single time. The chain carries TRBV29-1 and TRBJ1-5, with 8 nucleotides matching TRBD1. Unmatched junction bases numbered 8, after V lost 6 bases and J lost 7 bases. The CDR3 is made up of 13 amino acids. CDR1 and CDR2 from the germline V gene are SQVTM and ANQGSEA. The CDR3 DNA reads TGCAGCGTGGCAACAGGGGGTGGGCAGCCCCAGCATTTT. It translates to CSVATGGGQPQHF.

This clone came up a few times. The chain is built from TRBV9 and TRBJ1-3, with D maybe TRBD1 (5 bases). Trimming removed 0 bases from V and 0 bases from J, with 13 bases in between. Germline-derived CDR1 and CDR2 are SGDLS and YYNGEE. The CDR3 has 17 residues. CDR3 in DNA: TGTGCCAGCAGCGTAGTCGAGGGAGGACACTCTGGAAACACCATATATTTT. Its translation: CASSVVEGGHSGNTIYF.

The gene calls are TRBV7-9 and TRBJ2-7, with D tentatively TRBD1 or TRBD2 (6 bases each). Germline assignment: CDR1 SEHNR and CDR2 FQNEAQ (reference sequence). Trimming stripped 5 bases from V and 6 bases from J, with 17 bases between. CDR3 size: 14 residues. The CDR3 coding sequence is TGTGCCAGCAGCCCCGGGGGCGGAGAGTTCGAGCAGTACTTC. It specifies CASSPGGGEFEQYF.

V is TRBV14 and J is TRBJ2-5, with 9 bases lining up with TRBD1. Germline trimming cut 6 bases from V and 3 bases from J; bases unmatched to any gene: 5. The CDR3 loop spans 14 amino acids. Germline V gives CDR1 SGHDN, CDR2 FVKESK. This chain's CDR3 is CASRQTGGKETQYF. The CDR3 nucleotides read TGTGCCAGCAGACAGACAGGGGGAAAAGAGACCCAGTACTTC.

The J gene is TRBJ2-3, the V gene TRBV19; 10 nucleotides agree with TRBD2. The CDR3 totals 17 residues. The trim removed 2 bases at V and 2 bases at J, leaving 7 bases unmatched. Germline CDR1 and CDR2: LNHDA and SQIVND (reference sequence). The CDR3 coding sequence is TGTGCCAGTAGTATATCGGGTAGCGGGGGGCCCACAGATACGCAGTATTTT. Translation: CASSISGSGGPTDTQYF.